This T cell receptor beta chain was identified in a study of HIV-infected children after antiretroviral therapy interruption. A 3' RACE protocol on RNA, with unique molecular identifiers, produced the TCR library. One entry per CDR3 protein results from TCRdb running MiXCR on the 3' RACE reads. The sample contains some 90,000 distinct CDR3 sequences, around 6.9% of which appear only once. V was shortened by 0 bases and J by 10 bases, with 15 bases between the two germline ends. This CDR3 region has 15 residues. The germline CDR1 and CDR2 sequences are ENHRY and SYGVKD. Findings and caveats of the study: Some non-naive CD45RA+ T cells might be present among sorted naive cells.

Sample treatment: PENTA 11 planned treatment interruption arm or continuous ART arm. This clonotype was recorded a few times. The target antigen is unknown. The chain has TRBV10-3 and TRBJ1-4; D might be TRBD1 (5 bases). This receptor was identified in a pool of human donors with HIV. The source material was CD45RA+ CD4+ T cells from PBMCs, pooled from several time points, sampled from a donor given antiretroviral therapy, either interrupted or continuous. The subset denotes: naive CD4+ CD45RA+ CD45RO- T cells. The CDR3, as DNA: TGTGCCATCAGTGAGTCCGATGGGACCTTCGGAAAACTGTTTTTT. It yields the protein CAISESDGTFGKLFF.